The source of this T cell receptor beta chain is a study of blood T cell repertoires in COVID-19. Study details: There were acute and convalescent COVID-19 samples, and they came from the United States, Italy and Spain. From T cells, B-cell-depleted T cells, or PBMCs came the material, which was cDNA or gDNA.

Original handling: Nucleated cell counts were estimated from reference gene primer amplification. TCRdb's copy holds only in-frame clones and misses some; the assay was immunoSEQ multiplex PCR. The V and J calls and the clone size are those of that table, but D and trimming were determined from the DNA. The data show approximately 100,000 clones, with roughly nine tenths seen just once and 3.1% held by the top ten. This clone is a singleton in its sample. This TCR was sampled from a man between 50 and 59 years old in a cohort sampled during active COVID-19. Material for sequencing was peripheral blood.

As DNA, the CDR3 is TGTGCCAGCGGCGGGCGGAATGAAAAACTGTTTTTT. Translation gives CASGGRNEKLFF. V usage is TRBV28 and J usage is TRBJ1-4; D not resolved. V lost 8 bases to trimming and J lost 5 bases, with 9 bases between them. Germline CDR1 and CDR2: MDHEN and SYDVKM. There are 12 residues in the CDR3.